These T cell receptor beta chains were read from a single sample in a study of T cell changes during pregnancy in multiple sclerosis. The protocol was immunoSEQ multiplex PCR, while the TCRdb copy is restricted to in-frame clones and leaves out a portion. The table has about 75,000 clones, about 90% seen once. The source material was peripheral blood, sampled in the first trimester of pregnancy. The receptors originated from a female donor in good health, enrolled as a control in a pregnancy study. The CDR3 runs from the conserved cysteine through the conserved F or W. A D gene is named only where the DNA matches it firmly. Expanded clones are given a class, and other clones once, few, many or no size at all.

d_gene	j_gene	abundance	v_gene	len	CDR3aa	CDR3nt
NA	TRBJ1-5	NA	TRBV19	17	CASRVGRVRDSNQPQHF	TGTGCCAGTAGGGTGGGGCGTGTCAGGGATAGCAATCAGCCCCAGCATTTT
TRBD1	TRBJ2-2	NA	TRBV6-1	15	CASSPRTGFTGELFF	TGTGCCAGCAGTCCAAGGACAGGGTTCACCGGGGAGCTGTTTTTT
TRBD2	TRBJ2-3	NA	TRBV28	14	CASRSGGEADTQYF	TGTGCCAGCAGATCGGGGGGAGAGGCAGATACGCAGTATTTT
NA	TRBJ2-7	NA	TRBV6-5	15	CASRRSGQGGYEQYF	TGTGCCAGCAGACGGAGCGGGCAGGGGGGTTACGAGCAGTACTTC
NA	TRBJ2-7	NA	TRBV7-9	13	CASSPWTVYEQYF	TGTGCCAGCAGCCCCTGGACAGTCTACGAGCAGTACTTC
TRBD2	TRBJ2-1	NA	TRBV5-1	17	CASSYPGLAGGYNEQFF	TGCGCCAGCAGCTACCCGGGACTAGCGGGGGGGTACAATGAGCAGTTCTTC
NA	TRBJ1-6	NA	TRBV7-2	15	CASSLGSTVNSPLHF	TGTGCCAGCAGCTTAGGGTCGACAGTCAATTCACCCCTCCACTTT
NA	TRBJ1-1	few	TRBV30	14	CAWSGDRRNTEAFF	TGTGCCTGGAGTGGAGACAGGAGGAACACTGAAGCTTTCTTT
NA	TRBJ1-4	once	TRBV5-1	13	CASSLVQGEKLFF	TGCGCCAGCAGCTTGGTCCAGGGTGAAAAACTGTTTTTT
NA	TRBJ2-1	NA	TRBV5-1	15	CASSLQGRLYNEQFF	TGCGCCAGCAGCCTCCAGGGGAGATTGTACAATGAGCAGTTCTTC
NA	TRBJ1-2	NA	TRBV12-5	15	CASGLLGAGTVGYTF	TGTGCTAGTGGTTTGTTGGGGGCAGGGACGGTTGGCTACACCTTC
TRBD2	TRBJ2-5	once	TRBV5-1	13	CASSLGGGETQYF	TGCGCCAGCAGCTTGGGCGGGGGGGAGACCCAGTACTTC
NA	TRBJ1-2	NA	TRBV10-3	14	CAISDPLGVYGYTF	TGTGCCATCAGTGACCCCTTAGGAGTCTATGGCTACACCTTC
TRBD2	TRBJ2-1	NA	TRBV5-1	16	CASSGTSGDDYNEQFF	TGCGCCAGCAGCGGGACTAGCGGGGATGACTACAATGAGCAGTTCTTC
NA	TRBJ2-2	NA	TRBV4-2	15	CASSPLEGYSGELFF	TGTGCCAGCAGCCCCCTGGAGGGGTATTCCGGGGAGCTGTTTTTT
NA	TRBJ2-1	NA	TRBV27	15	CASSYRGLGNNEQFF	TGTGCCAGCAGTTACAGGGGACTCGGGAACAATGAGCAGTTCTTC
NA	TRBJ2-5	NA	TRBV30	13	CAWDVRAGETQYF	TGTGCCTGGGATGTTCGAGCGGGAGAGACCCAGTACTTC
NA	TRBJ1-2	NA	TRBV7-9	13	CASSRQGRGGYTF	TGTGCCAGCAGCCGTCAGGGCCGCGGTGGCTACACCTTC
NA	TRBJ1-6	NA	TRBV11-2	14	CASSLHKDNSPLHF	TGTGCCAGCAGCTTGCACAAAGATAATTCACCCCTCCACTTT
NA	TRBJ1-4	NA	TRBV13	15	CASSYSGTSGEKLFF	TGTGCCAGCAGCTACTCCGGGACATCGGGCGAAAAACTGTTTTTT
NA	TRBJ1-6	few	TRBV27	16	CASSSRSSSYNSPLHF	TGTGCCAGCAGTTCCAGATCTAGCTCCTATAATTCACCCCTCCACTTT
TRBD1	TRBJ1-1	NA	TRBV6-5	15	CASRHSGTVNTEAFF	TGTGCCAGCAGACACTCCGGGACAGTGAACACTGAAGCTTTCTTT
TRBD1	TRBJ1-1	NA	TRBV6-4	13	CASSESGGTEAFF	TGTGCCAGCAGTGAATCAGGGGGCACTGAAGCTTTCTTT
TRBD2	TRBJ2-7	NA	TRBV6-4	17	CASSDSTSGGRAYEQYF	TGTGCCAGCAGTGACTCGACTAGCGGGGGCAGAGCCTACGAGCAGTACTTC
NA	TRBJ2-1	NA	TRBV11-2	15	CASSSLRSGVNEQFF	TGTGCCAGCAGCTCCCTTAGGTCAGGGGTTAATGAGCAGTTCTTC
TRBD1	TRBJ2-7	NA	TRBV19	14	CASQDRVSTYEQYF	TGTGCCAGTCAAGACAGGGTGAGCACCTACGAGCAGTACTTC
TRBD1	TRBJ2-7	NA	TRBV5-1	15	CASSSTLTGAYEQYF	TGCGCCAGCAGCTCGACCTTGACAGGGGCCTACGAGCAGTACTTC
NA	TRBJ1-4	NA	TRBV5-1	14	CASSLSGFGEKLFF	TGCGCCAGCAGCTTGTCAGGGTTTGGTGAAAAACTGTTTTTT
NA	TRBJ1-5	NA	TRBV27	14	CASSLRYSNQPQHF	TGTGCCAGCAGTTTACGCTATAGCAATCAGCCCCAGCATTTT
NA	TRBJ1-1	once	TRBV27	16	CASSSIPPERNTEAFF	TGTGCCAGCAGTTCTATACCCCCCGAAAGGAACACTGAAGCTTTCTTT
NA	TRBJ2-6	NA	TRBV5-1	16	CASSQGWGSGANVLTF	TGCGCCAGCAGCCAGGGGTGGGGCTCTGGGGCCAACGTCCTGACTTTC
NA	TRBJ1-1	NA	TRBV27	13	CASSTQIHTEAFF	TGTGCCAGCAGTACCCAGATTCACACTGAAGCTTTCTTT
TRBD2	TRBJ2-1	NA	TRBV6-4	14	CASSESGRVSEQFF	TGTGCCAGCAGTGAAAGCGGGAGGGTATCTGAGCAGTTCTTC
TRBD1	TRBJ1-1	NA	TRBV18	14	CASSVQGWGTEAFF	TGTGCCAGCTCAGTACAGGGGTGGGGCACTGAAGCTTTCTTT
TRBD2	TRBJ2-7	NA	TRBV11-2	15	CASSPTSGRAHEQYF	TGTGCCAGCAGCCCAACTAGCGGGAGGGCCCACGAGCAGTACTTC
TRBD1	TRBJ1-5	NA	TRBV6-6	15	CASRFTGTGDQPQHF	TGTGCCAGCAGGTTCACCGGGACAGGCGATCAGCCCCAGCATTTT